This T cell receptor (beta chain) was recovered during a study of T cells after yellow fever vaccination. Across the study: Libraries from low-cell-number fractions were prepared with the SMART-Seq v4 Ultra Low Input RNA kit.

V lost 3 bases and J lost 8; bases outside the gene matches: 3. CDR1 SGHTA and CDR2 FQGNSA come from the germline V gene. CDR3 length: 13 amino acids. Universal primer sites and UMIs were introduced during 5'RACE template-switching synthesis of TCR cDNA. TCRdb re-derived calls from the 5' RACE reads in MiXCR, one entry per CDR3 protein. There are some 300,000 distinct CDR3 sequences in the sample; 7% to 9% occur only once, and 15% to 20% lies in the top ten. This clonotype was detected only a few times. Its target is unknown. Study observations and caveats: Highly abundant clonotypes carried over from the bulk population could end up in FACS-sorted repertoires as contaminants. Post-booster repertoires again held most primary-vaccination clones (about 95% CD4, over 80% CD8).

This sample comprised PBMCs, obtained more than 40 days after the first yellow fever vaccination. The receptor's source is a man aged 18 to 30 who received the YFV17D yellow fever vaccine. The genes are TRBV7-2 and TRBJ1-2, with 10 bases aligning to TRBD1. CDR3 protein: CASSFGTGAGYTF. The CDR3 bases are TGTGCCAGCAGCTTCGGGACAGGGGCCGGCTACACCTTC.